This entry is about one T cell receptor beta chain. What antigen it recognizes has not been identified. No base quality values were provided; no much bigger clone lies one nucleotide off. The TCR beta CDR3 regions were amplified from RNA transcripts. A first-round RT-PCR of the TCR CDR3 used the HTBI primer set with the Qiagen OneStep RT-PCR kit. Libraries were constructed in a second round of multiplex PCR, after which size selection and purification were carried out. Libraries were sequenced paired-end with 100 bp reads on an Illumina HiSeq2000. Turning to the authors' computational methods: Raw data were processed with SOAPnuke, discarding reads with adapters, uncalled bases, mean Phred below 15, or no exact constant-primer or identifier match. COPE v1.2.5 was used to merge high-quality paired reads, and clonotypes were defined as unique nucleotide sequences. MiTCR v1.1 was used to align clonotypes to the IMGT TRBV, TRBD and TRBJ reference segments. The analysis was restricted to V-J combinations with a frequency above 0.0001, which together covered 99% to 99.2% of the repertoires. A TCS score was defined as the ratio between F50 (clonal expansion) and ExV (chaos), using BLOSUM62-based TCRdist between CDR3 peptides within each V-J. Welch's t-statistics and random forest reduced around 520 V-J features to some 14, which were used in a naive Bayes classifier (R e1071). TCRdb ran its own pipeline on the public reads, namely fastp trimming at Q25 and MiXCR clone calling, and kept in-frame beta chains. All rows with the same CDR3 protein become a single entry with the most common DNA and genes. None of the V and J calls come from the authors' own analysis; TCRdb made them. Across this sample there are more than 600,000 distinct CDR3 sequences, with about a sixth seen only once. The ten largest clones add up to under 8.5% of the sample.

The germline V gene encodes CDR1 MDHEN and CDR2 SYDVKM. V loses 5 bases at its end and J loses 6 bases; junction bases beyond the gene matches: 12. Measured from the cysteine to the phenylalanine, the CDR3 is 18 residues long. The DNA shown is the 54-base CDR3, in frame from base 1. A patient counted as having stable Graves' hyperthyroidism if no progression to ophthalmopathy occurred over 18 months of follow-up. The hyperthyroidism patients were between 18 and 65 years old and newly diagnosed, with a disease duration of less than 2 months. Exclusion was applied to patients with uncontrolled infections, other autoimmune diseases, pregnancy or lactation. Clinical symptoms, serum thyroxine and TRAb, thyroid ultrasound, and orbital computed tomography formed the basis for the diagnoses. PBMCs were separated from roughly 9.6 ml of fresh peripheral blood using Ficoll-Paque density gradient centrifugation. Total RNA was extracted using Trizol reagent, and RNA quality was assessed on an Agilent 2100 Bioanalyzer.

This specimen belongs to a study of T cells in Graves' hyperthyroidism and ophthalmopathy (dated by TCRdb to about 2019). The study in broad terms: Peripheral blood samples were taken at the time of initial diagnosis, prior to any treatment. Prospective prediction of ophthalmopathy was tested in an independent validation cohort of approximately 19 hyperthyroidism patients and around 16 patients who later progressed to ophthalmopathy. In roughly six Graves' hyperthyroidism patients, the study also compared T-cell repertoires from thyroid tissue with T-cell repertoires from blood. After blood sampling, hyperthyroidism patients were treated with methimazole at a starting dose of 30 mg daily, and ophthalmopathy patients were treated with high-dose intravenous methylprednisolone. The paper reports TCR Vbeta CDR3 sequencing of about 140 peripheral blood samples: 40 to 45 ophthalmopathy, fewer than 85 hyperthyroidism and around 17 progressor patients. The 90 or so discovery patients were randomly split 7:3 into training and test sets. To identify distinguishing TCR V-J signatures, a discovery cohort of 90 to 100 patients was used, comprising 40 to 45 with Graves' ophthalmopathy and around 60 with stable Graves' hyperthyroidism. Points the paper makes about the study in general: Blood samples also contained most of the expanded thyroid clonotypes (frequency above 0.001), which suggests that blood repertoires may reflect thyroid immune responses. Sample size was not statistically predetermined, and blinding of investigators to group allocation was not performed. A model built on a 13 V-J signature distinguished ophthalmopathy from stable hyperthyroidism, reaching about 88% sensitivity and about 81% specificity in cross-validation and 80%/75% in testing. In validation, the model predicted progression to ophthalmopathy a median of approximately 6.3 months before onset, with approximately 70% sensitivity and about 72% specificity.

The clonotype originates from a man aged 18 to 30 with Graves' hyperthyroidism. Sequences were obtained from blood. The V and J genes are TRBV28 and TRBJ2-5, with TRBD2 matching 16 junction bases. The CDR3 is CASSRPPGLAGGLQTQYF. The sequenced DNA: TGTGCCAGCAGTCGTCCGCCGGGACTAGCGGGAGGGCTGCAGACCCAGTACTTC.